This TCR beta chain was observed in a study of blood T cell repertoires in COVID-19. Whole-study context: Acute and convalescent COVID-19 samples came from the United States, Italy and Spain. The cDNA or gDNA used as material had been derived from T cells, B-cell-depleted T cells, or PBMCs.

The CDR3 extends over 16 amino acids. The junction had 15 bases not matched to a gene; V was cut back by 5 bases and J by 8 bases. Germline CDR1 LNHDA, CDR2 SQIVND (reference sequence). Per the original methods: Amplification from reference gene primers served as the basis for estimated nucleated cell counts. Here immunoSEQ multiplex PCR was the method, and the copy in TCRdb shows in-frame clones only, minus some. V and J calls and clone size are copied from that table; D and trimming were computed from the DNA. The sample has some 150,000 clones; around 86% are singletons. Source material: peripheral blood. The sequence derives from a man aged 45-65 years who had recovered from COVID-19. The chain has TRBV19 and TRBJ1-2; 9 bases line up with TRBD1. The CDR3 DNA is TGTGCCAGTAGTTATCCGGGACAGGGAAGGTTATACGGCTACACCTTC. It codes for CASSYPGQGRLYGYTF.